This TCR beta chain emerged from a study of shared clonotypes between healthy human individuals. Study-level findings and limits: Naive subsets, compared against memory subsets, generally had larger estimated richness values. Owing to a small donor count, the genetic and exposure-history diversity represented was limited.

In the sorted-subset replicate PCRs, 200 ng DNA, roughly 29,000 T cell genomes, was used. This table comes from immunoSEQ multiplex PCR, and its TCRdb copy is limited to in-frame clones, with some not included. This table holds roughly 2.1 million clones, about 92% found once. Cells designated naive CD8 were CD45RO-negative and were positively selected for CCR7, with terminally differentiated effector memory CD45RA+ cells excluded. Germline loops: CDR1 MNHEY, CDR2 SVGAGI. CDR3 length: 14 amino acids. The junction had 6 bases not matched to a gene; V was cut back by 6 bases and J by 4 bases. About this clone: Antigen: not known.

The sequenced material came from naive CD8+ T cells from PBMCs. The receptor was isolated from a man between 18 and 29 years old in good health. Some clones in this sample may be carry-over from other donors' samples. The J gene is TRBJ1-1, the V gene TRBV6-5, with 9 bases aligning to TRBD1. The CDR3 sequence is CASRTDRGATEAFF. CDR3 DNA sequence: TGTGCCAGCAGGACGGACAGGGGAGCCACTGAAGCTTTCTTT.